The next 26 T cell receptor beta chains were all read from a single sample in a study of T-cell memory formation after mild COVID-19. TCRdb used MiXCR to reprocess the 5' RACE reads, holding one entry per CDR3 protein. Here the sample spans roughly 260,000 distinct CDR3 sequences, about a sixth being singletons. The sequencing input was PBMCs or a T cell subset sorted from them (not recorded which). These receptors were taken from a man younger than 35 who had mild COVID-19 (a few samples of this study predate the infection). Cell type and time point are not known.

This chain links TRBV7-2 with TRBJ2-5; 11 bases are a match to TRBD2. V trimming: 5 bases; J trimming: 4 bases; junction bases outside the gene matches: 9. Germline V gives CDR1 SGHTA, CDR2 FQGNSA. The CDR3 is made up of 16 amino acids. The DNA of the CDR3 is TGTGCCAGCAGCGCCCTACTAGCGGGGGCGGGAGAGACCCAGTACTTC. Amino acids: CASSALLAGAGETQYF.

This clonotype was seen a handful of times. The junction does not match germline at one end; this may be a read error. The V call is TRBV6-2 or TRBV6-3, the J call TRBJ2-3; 9 bases align to TRBD2. This CDR3 has 11 amino acids. Looked up from germline, CDR1 is MNHEY and CDR2 is SVGEGT. CDR3 sequence (DNA): TGTGCCAGCAGTTCGAGACTAGCGGAGGTTTTT. This encodes CASSSRLAEVF.

V gene TRBV5-1 combines with J gene TRBJ2-5, with D perhaps being TRBD1 or TRBD2 (5 bases each). The CDR3 covers 15 residues. The V gene lost 1 base and the J gene lost 1 base, with 11 bases spanning the gap. From germline, CDR1 is SGHRS and CDR2 YFSETQ. CDR3 DNA: TGCGCCAGCAGCTTGATCGGGACCCCCCAAGAGACCCAGTACTTC. Protein: CASSLIGTPQETQYF.

V is TRBV9 and J is TRBJ2-3; 7 bases align to TRBD2. The V gene's germline CDR1 is SGDLS and CDR2 YYNGEE. V shed 0 bases and J 5 bases; nucleotides not matched to a gene: 6. The CDR3 runs to 15 residues. The CDR3 region is CASSVAWGGGDTQYF. Written as DNA, the CDR3 is TGTGCCAGCAGCGTAGCTTGGGGGGGAGGAGATACGCAGTATTTT.

In this sample, this clonotype turned up a few times. The CDR3 DNA follows: TGTGCCAGCAGCTTGGACTCCCCCTATGGCTACACCTTC. Protein: CASSLDSPYGYTF. The rearrangement links TRBV5-6 to TRBJ1-2; D not resolved. CDR1 is SGHDT and CDR2 is YYEEEE in the germline V gene. The germline V and J ends were trimmed by 0 bases and 4 bases, with 7 bases remaining between them. The CDR3 totals 13 residues.

This clonotype was seen only a few times. The genes are TRBV4-1 and TRBJ1-1, with 10 bases that match TRBD1. The CDR3 runs to 15 residues. The germline gives CDR1 MGHRA, CDR2 YSYEKL. Losses at the gene ends were 2 bases for V and 7 bases for J; bases not matched to a gene: 7. DNA for the CDR3: TGCGCCAGCAGCCAACCGGGACAGGGGCGAAGTGAAGCTTTCTTT. Translation: CASSQPGQGRSEAFF.

J is TRBJ2-5 and V is TRBV7-2, with 9 nucleotides matching TRBD2. The CDR3 has 16 amino acids. J was trimmed by 3 bases and V by 1 base; bases with no gene match: 6. The V gene's germline CDR1 is SGHTA and CDR2 FQGNSA. CDR3 nucleotide sequence: TGTGCCAGCAGCTTAGTGGGCGTAGCGGGGGAAGAGACCCAGTACTTC. Translating it yields CASSLVGVAGEETQYF.

This clonotype was observed a few times. The chain has TRBV7-8 and TRBJ1-6; no clear D gene. V lost 2 bases and J lost 7, with 12 bases in between. CDR1 SGHVS and CDR2 FQNEAQ come from the germline V gene. The CDR3 spans 15 residues. In DNA, the CDR3 is TGTGCCAGCAGCTTAACCCAGTGGGGAAATTCACCCCTCCACTTT. The encoded protein is CASSLTQWGNSPLHF.

The genes are TRBV7-2 and TRBJ2-7, with D possibly matching TRBD2 (5 bases). The CDR3 extends over 14 amino acids. The germline V and J ends were trimmed by 6 bases and 0 bases, with 12 bases remaining between them. Germline lookup yields CDR1 SGHTA and CDR2 FQGNSA. The CDR3 DNA reads TGTGCCAGCAGTCAACTAGTCAGCTCCTACGAGCAGTACTTC. Translated: CASSQLVSSYEQYF.

This clonotype was detected a few times. The chain is built from TRBV6-5 and TRBJ2-3; D is perhaps TRBD2 (5 bases). CDR1 is MNHEY and CDR2 is SVGAGI in the germline V gene. V was trimmed by 6 bases and J by 10 bases, leaving 17 bases between them. The CDR3 loop spans 13 amino acids. The CDR3: CASSPEALRAQYF. In DNA, the CDR3 is TGTGCCAGCAGCCCCGAAGCCCTGAGGGCGCAGTATTTT.

The table lists this clonotype with a few counts. The chain combines TRBV7-2 with TRBJ2-5; either TRBD1 or TRBD2 may supply D (6 bases each). V was shortened by 2 bases and J by 3 bases, with 13 bases between the two germline ends. Germline V gene sequence: CDR1 SGHTA, CDR2 FQGNSA. There are 15 residues in the CDR3. DNA for the CDR3: TGTGCCAGCAGCTTAATGGGGGGCCTAAAAGAGACCCAGTACTTC. Protein: CASSLMGGLKETQYF. The full variable domain, with the rest looked up from reference TRBV7-2 and TRBJ2-5, is GAGVSQSPSNKVTEKGKDVELRCDPISGHTALYWYRQSLGQGLEFLIYFQGNSAPDKSGLPSDRFSAERTGGSVSTLTIQRTQQEDSAVYLCASSLMGGLKETQYFGPGTRLLVL.

This clonotype was recorded a few times. V usage is TRBV20-1 and J usage is TRBJ2-1; 8 bases fit TRBD2. With 3 bases clipped from V and 9 bases from J, the junction kept 13 bases outside the gene matches. CDR3 size: 15 residues. Germline V gives CDR1 DFQATT, CDR2 SNEGSKA (reference sequence). In DNA form, the CDR3 reads TGCAGTGCTAGCTCTTTGCGGGGGGCTATCGGTGAGCAGTTCTTC. Its protein product is CSASSLRGAIGEQFF.

This clonotype was recorded at least ten times. The V gene is TRBV5-1, the J gene TRBJ2-5; TRBD2 aligns across 7 bases. The length of the CDR3 is 14 residues. CDR1 and CDR2 (germline): SGHRS, YFSETQ. V trimming: 6 bases; J trimming: 3 bases; junction bases outside the gene matches: 8. This CDR3 reads CASNTVSGEETQYF. As DNA, the CDR3 is TGCGCCAGCAACACTGTAAGCGGGGAAGAGACCCAGTACTTC.

This clonotype was detected a few times. The chain employs TRBV28 and TRBJ1-6, with D unresolved. The CDR3 contains 11 residues. V lost 5 bases, J lost 14 bases, and 10 bases lay in between. Germline lookup yields CDR1 MDHEN and CDR2 SYDVKM. The CDR3 DNA reads as TGTGCCAGCAGTCCCTATAGCACCCTCCACTTT. This codes for CASSPYSTLHF. The entire variable domain, with the rest obtained from reference TRBV28 and TRBJ1-6, is as follows: DVKVTQSSRYLVKRTGEKVFLECVQDMDHENMFWYRQDPGLGLRLIYFSYDVKMKEKGDIPEGYSVSREKKERFSLILESASTNQTSMYLCASSPYSTLHFGNGTRLTVT.

The chain combines TRBV3-1 with TRBJ2-3; no definite D call. Looked up from germline, CDR1 is LGHDT and CDR2 is YNNKEL (reference sequence). V shed 0 bases and J shed 5 bases, with 3 bases lying between them. The CDR3 loop spans 12 amino acids. In DNA form, the CDR3 reads TGTGCCAGCAGCCAAGAGGTAGATACGCAGTATTTT. Protein product: CASSQEVDTQYF.

This chain connects TRBV11-2 to TRBJ2-5, with 9 bases fitting TRBD1. The CDR3 runs to 15 residues. The trim removed 6 bases at V and 6 bases at J, leaving 11 bases unmatched. In germline, CDR1 is SGHAT, CDR2 FQNNGV. The CDR3 coding sequence is TGTGCCAGCAGTAAACAGGGGGCCATTAGAAAGACCCAGTACTTC. Its translation: CASSKQGAIRKTQYF.

This clonotype has a handful of counts. The chain links TRBV5-1 to TRBJ2-3; 8 bases map to TRBD1. Germline lookup yields CDR1 SGHRS and CDR2 YFSETQ. Trimming cost V 4 bases and J 6 bases; bases outside gene matches: 4. CDR3 length: 13 residues. This CDR3 reads CASSRGQGDTQYF. In DNA form, the CDR3 reads TGCGCCAGCAGCCGAGGACAGGGCGATACGCAGTATTTT.

A few counts support this clonotype. The genes are TRBV4-3 and TRBJ2-2; D ambiguous. This CDR3 is 14 amino acids long. V was shortened by 0 bases and J by 5 bases, with 7 bases between the two germline ends. Germline V gene lookup returns CDR1 LGHNA and CDR2 YSLEER. CDR3 protein: CASSQDPGTGELFF. CDR3 DNA sequence: TGCGCCAGCAGCCAAGATCCAGGAACCGGGGAGCTGTTTTTT.

The chain combines TRBV20-1 with TRBJ2-3; D is ambiguous. The CDR3 is 14 amino acids. The germline CDR1 and CDR2 sequences are DFQATT and SNEGSKA (reference sequence). The V and J ends lost 3 bases and 5 bases respectively, with 15 bases between them. This CDR3 reads CSASRPDGGDTQYF. DNA of the CDR3: TGCAGTGCTAGCCGTCCTGATGGTGGAGATACGCAGTATTTT.

The CDR3 sequence: CSAAPPGVTEAFF. DNA for the CDR3: TGCAGTGCTGCCCCCCCTGGGGTCACTGAAGCTTTCTTT. This chain connects TRBV20-1 to TRBJ1-1, with D unresolved. CDR3 length: 13 residues. Trimming pared 5 bases from V and 4 bases from J, leaving 14 bases between. Per germline, CDR1 DFQATT and CDR2 SNEGSKA (reference sequence).

The rearrangement links TRBV9 to TRBJ1-2; 8 nucleotides align to TRBD1. Germline trimming cut 3 bases from V and 5 bases from J; bases unmatched to any gene: 9. There are 15 residues in the CDR3. Germline V lookup: CDR1 SGDLS, CDR2 YYNGEE. CDR3 in amino acids: CASSARQGSRYGYTF. Here the CDR3 DNA reads TGTGCCAGCAGCGCCAGACAGGGGTCACGGTATGGCTACACCTTC.

This clonotype has just a few counts. This sequence joins TRBV9 and TRBJ2-7; no definite D call. Germline V gene sequence: CDR1 SGDLS, CDR2 YYNGEE. This CDR3 has 19 residues. V dropped 2 bases and J dropped 0 bases, with 24 bases sitting between them. The CDR3 protein is CASSVPTGDLVRLSYEQYV. The CDR3 DNA sequence: TGTGCCAGCAGCGTTCCCACTGGGGATTTGGTGAGACTCTCCTACGAGCAGTACGTC.

In its sample, this clonotype was seen a few times. V is TRBV6-2 or TRBV6-3 and J is TRBJ2-1; a weak D match, TRBD1 (6 bases). There are 12 residues in the CDR3. The V and J ends lost 10 bases and 6 bases respectively, with 13 bases between them. CDR1 is MNHEY, CDR2 SVGEGT, per germline. CDR3 sequence (DNA): TGTGCCACCCAGGACAGATTCAATGAGCAGTTCTTC. Amino acid sequence: CATQDRFNEQFF.

In its sample, this clonotype was seen many times. The V gene is TRBV7-2, the J gene TRBJ2-2; TRBD2 is a possible D gene (7 bases). The CDR3 has 16 residues. Per the germline V gene, CDR1 is SGHTA and CDR2 is FQGNSA. V lost 1 base to trimming and J lost 5 bases, with 14 bases between them. CDR3 amino acids: CASSLDGGANTGELFF. The CDR3 region has the DNA TGTGCCAGCAGCTTAGATGGGGGGGCTAATACCGGGGAGCTGTTTTTT.

This clonotype was counted only a few times. This chain uses TRBV7-2 with TRBJ1-3; D is unresolved. The germline CDR1 and CDR2 sequences are SGHTA and FQGNSA. The CDR3 is made up of 13 amino acids. Trimming shortened V by 4 bases and J by 2 bases, and 6 bases separated the two germline ends. CDR3 amino acids: CASSSGAGNTIYF. The DNA of the CDR3 is TGTGCCAGCAGCTCCGGCGCTGGAAACACCATATATTTT.

The gene calls are TRBV20-1 and TRBJ1-1; 7 nucleotides match TRBD1. This CDR3 spans 14 amino acids. The germline CDR1 and CDR2 sequences are DFQATT and SNEGSKA (reference sequence). V was pared by 0 bases and J by 1 base, with 2 bases of the junction left unmatched. The CDR3 protein is CSAREPGGNTEAFF. CDR3 DNA: TGCAGTGCTAGAGAGCCAGGGGGGAACACTGAAGCTTTCTTT.